A single sample is the source of the 10 T cell receptor beta chains below, sequenced in a study of cytotoxic CD8 clonotypes in ibrutinib-treated CLL. Generated by immunoSEQ multiplex PCR, the TCRdb table keeps only in-frame clones and is missing some. Of about 50,000 clones in the sample, roughly 57% were seen once. The starting material was PBMCs, obtained after 24 months of ibrutinib treatment. These receptors all stem from a human donor with chronic lymphocytic leukemia.

The chain carries TRBV4-1 and TRBJ2-3; D not certain. The CDR3 extends over 15 amino acids. Trimming removed 0 bases from V and 1 base from J, with 8 bases in between. The germline V gene encodes CDR1 MGHRA and CDR2 YSYEKL. The CDR3 nucleotides read TGCGCCAGCAGCCAAGATAAGCTGGGCACAGATACGCAGTATTTT. This translates into CASSQDKLGTDTQYF.

V and J are TRBV7-9 and TRBJ2-1, with a tentative D call TRBD2 (7 bases). Germline CDR1 SEHNR, CDR2 FQNEAQ (reference sequence). With 3 bases removed from V and 4 bases from J, the gap between germline ends came to 13 bases. CDR3 length: 15 residues. The chain's CDR3 is CASSFGGAEYNEQFF. CDR3 bases: TGTGCCAGCAGCTTTGGGGGGGCCGAATACAATGAGCAGTTCTTC. Variable domain in full (rest from reference TRBV7-9 and TRBJ2-1): DTGVSQNPRHKITKRGQNVTFRCDPISEHNRLYWYRQTLGQGPEFLTYFQNEAQLEKSRLLSDRFSAERPKGSFSTLEIQRTEQGDSAMYLCASSFGGAEYNEQFFGPGTRLTVL.

The rearrangement links TRBV6-1 to TRBJ1-1; weak D call: TRBD1 (6 bases). CDR1 and CDR2 (germline): MNHNS, SASEGT. CDR3 size: 16 residues. V lost 4 bases to trimming and J lost 1 base, with 16 bases between them. This CDR3 reads CASSGYRVGGNTEAFF. CDR3 bases: TGTGCCAGCAGTGGTTACAGGGTCGGGGGGAACACTGAAGCTTTCTTT.

This clone showed up just a few times. DNA for the CDR3: TGTGCCAGCAGCCCTGGGACTCTCGTTCGCACAGATACGCAGTATTTT. This encodes CASSPGTLVRTDTQYF. V and J are TRBV11-3 and TRBJ2-3; possibly TRBD2 for D (6 bases). Between the trimmed V and J ends, which lost 5 bases and 1 base, there was a span of 16 bases. The germline CDR1 and CDR2 sequences are SGHNT and YENEEA. The CDR3 length is 16 residues.

The V and J genes are TRBV7-9 and TRBJ2-5; D gene ambiguous. The CDR3 contains 12 residues. Germline CDR1 and CDR2: SEHNR and FQNEAQ (reference sequence). V lost 3 bases, J lost 5 bases, and 7 bases lay in between. This chain's CDR3 is CASSLWAETQYF. The CDR3 DNA sequence: TGTGCCAGCAGCTTGTGGGCGGAGACCCAGTACTTC.

V gene TRBV5-4 combines with J gene TRBJ1-2; D not certain. CDR3 length equals 14 residues. Trimming took off 3 bases at V and 4 bases at J, with 13 bases between the two ends. Per the germline V gene, CDR1 is SGHNT and CDR2 is YYREEE (reference sequence). The CDR3 region is CASSSPKALYGYTF. The CDR3 bases are TGTGCCAGCAGCTCCCCCAAGGCGCTCTATGGCTACACCTTC. Filled out from reference TRBV5-4 and TRBJ1-2, the complete variable domain reads ETGVTQSPTHLIKTRGQQVTLRCSSQSGHNTVSWYQQALGQGPQFIFQYYREEENGRGNFPPRFSGLQFPNYSSELNVNALELDDSALYLCASSSPKALYGYTFGSGTRLTVV.

J is TRBJ2-3 and V is TRBV2; a weak D match, TRBD1 (6 bases). Trimming left V 9 bases short and J 5 bases short, with 18 bases between. The CDR3 spans 14 residues. Per the germline V gene, CDR1 is SNHLY and CDR2 is FYNNEI. CDR3: CASHRAGARDTQYF. For the CDR3, the DNA is TGTGCCAGTCACAGGGCAGGGGCCCGAGATACGCAGTATTTT.

CDR3 protein: CASRYDRDGYTF. CDR3 nucleotides: TGCGCCAGCAGGTACGACAGGGACGGCTACACCTTC. This chain uses TRBV5-1 with TRBJ1-2; 7 bases match TRBD1. The trim removed 5 bases at V and 8 bases at J, leaving 6 bases unmatched. Germline V CDR1 and CDR2: SGHRS, YFSETQ. This CDR3 comprises 12 residues. The complete variable domain, with remaining parts taken from reference TRBV5-1 and TRBJ1-2, reads KAGVTQTPRYLIKTRGQQVTLSCSPISGHRSVSWYQQTPGQGLQFLFEYFSETQRNKGNFPGRFSGRQFSNSRSEMNVSTLELGDSALYLCASRYDRDGYTFGSGTRLTVV.

V is TRBV5-1 and J is TRBJ2-3; no definite D call. Trimming removed 4 bases from V and 4 bases from J, with 10 bases in between. Germline V CDR1 and CDR2: SGHRS, YFSETQ. The CDR3 has 13 amino acids. The CDR3 is CASSPGVADTQYF. The DNA of the CDR3 is TGCGCCAGCAGCCCTGGGGTAGCAGATACGCAGTATTTT.

This clone was picked up a small number of times. The J gene is TRBJ1-1, the V gene TRBV6-1; D gene unclear. Trimming cost V 6 bases and J 5 bases, with 16 bases left between them. Germline-derived CDR1 and CDR2 are MNHNS and SASEGT. The length of the CDR3 is 14 residues. The CDR3 sequence is CASSPDKGRTEAFF. The CDR3 bases are TGTGCCAGCAGCCCCGACAAGGGTAGGACTGAAGCTTTCTTT.